The 26 T cell receptor beta chains in this list originate from one sample, sequenced in a study of blood T cell repertoires in COVID-19. The protocol was immunoSEQ multiplex PCR, while the TCRdb copy is restricted to in-frame clones and leaves out a portion. The table includes 250,000 to 300,000 clones, about 86% detected once. Material for sequencing was PBMCs or T cells enriched from blood (not recorded which). The receptor set was obtained from a man between 25 and 39 years old with acute COVID-19.

This clone came up once. The chain combines TRBV20-1 with TRBJ2-1; TRBD2 aligns across 8 bases. Germline CDR1 is DFQATT and CDR2 is SNEGSKA (reference sequence). The CDR3 is 15 amino acids. With V trimmed by 3 bases and J by 2 bases, 6 bases remained unmatched. DNA for the CDR3: TGCAGTGCTAGTTTCGGAGCGGGAGCCTACAATGAGCAGTTCTTC. Translation gives CSASFGAGAYNEQFF.

This clone has just a few counts. One junction end does not reproduce the germline sequence, and a read error may be involved. The chain combines TRBV7-9 with TRBJ1-3, with 7 bases matching TRBD1. CDR3 length: 13 amino acids. Germline loops: CDR1 SEHNR, CDR2 FQNEAQ (reference sequence). The CDR3 DNA sequence: TGTGCCAGCAGTAGCGGACAGGCCGTAACCGACGAATTT. Residues: CASSSGQAVTDEF.

The chain combines TRBV19 with TRBJ1-2; TRBD1 agrees at 8 bases. J was trimmed by 4 bases and V by 3 bases; bases with no gene match: 7. The CDR3 runs 15 residues. The V gene's germline CDR1 is LNHDA and CDR2 SQIVND (reference sequence). The CDR3 nucleotides are TGTGCCAGTAGTATGGACAGGGCGGGGATCTATGGCTACACCTTC. Its translation is CASSMDRAGIYGYTF.

The gene calls are TRBV7-9 and TRBJ2-2, with TRBD2 matching 7 bases. V shed 6 bases and J 8 bases; nucleotides not matched to a gene: 9. Germline loops: CDR1 SEHNR, CDR2 FQNEAQ (reference sequence). This CDR3 contains 14 residues. The CDR3 sequence is CASSNGLVLGELFF. CDR3 coding DNA: TGTGCCAGCAGTAATGGACTAGTCTTGGGGGAGCTGTTTTTT.

The J gene is TRBJ2-1, the V gene TRBV7-8, with D possibly matching TRBD1 (5 bases). The CDR3 contains 11 residues. Looked up from germline, CDR1 is SGHVS and CDR2 is FQNEAQ. Trimming cost V 8 bases and J 7 bases, with 9 bases left between them. CDR3 bases: TGTGCCAGCCAAAAGGGGAATGAGCAGTTCTTC. Its protein product is CASQKGNEQFF.

In its sample, this clone was seen a few times. The chain couples TRBV28 to TRBJ1-2; no definite D call. The CDR3 contains 12 residues. CDR1 and CDR2 (germline): MDHEN, SYDVKM. V was shortened by 5 bases and J by 2 bases, with 6 bases between the two germline ends. CDR3 sequence reads: CASSAVNYGYTF. CDR3 nucleotides: TGTGCCAGCAGTGCGGTGAACTATGGCTACACCTTC.

The chain joins TRBV5-4 to TRBJ1-1; D ambiguous. Trimming shortened V by 0 bases and J by 4 bases, and 10 bases separated the two germline ends. Germline-derived CDR1 and CDR2 are SGHNT and YYREEE (reference sequence). This CDR3 spans 14 amino acids. The DNA for the CDR3 is TGTGCCAGCAGCTTGGACAGTATGACCACTGAAGCTTTCTTT. It specifies CASSLDSMTTEAFF. Variable domain in full (rest from reference TRBV5-4 and TRBJ1-1): ETGVTQSPTHLIKTRGQQVTLRCSSQSGHNTVSWYQQALGQGPQFIFQYYREEENGRGNFPPRFSGLQFPNYSSELNVNALELDDSALYLCASSLDSMTTEAFFGQGTRLTVV.

This clone is a singleton in its sample. The rearrangement uses TRBV27 and TRBJ1-1; D unresolved. This CDR3 comprises 13 residues. The germline CDR1 and CDR2 sequences are MNHEY and SMNVEV (reference sequence). The V and J ends lost 0 bases and 4 bases respectively, with 6 bases between them. This CDR3 reads CASSLSTFTEAFF. DNA of the CDR3: TGTGCCAGCAGTTTATCCACATTCACTGAAGCTTTCTTT.

This sequence joins TRBV12-3 or TRBV12-4 and TRBJ1-3; D is unclear. V was trimmed by 6 bases and J by 6 bases, leaving 9 bases between them. The CDR3 is 12 residues long. This CDR3 reads CASRSLSNTIYF. The CDR3 DNA reads TGTGCCAGCAGGAGCCTTTCAAACACCATATATTTT.

The J gene is TRBJ2-3, the V gene TRBV5-5; TRBD2 agrees at 8 bases. This CDR3 has 16 residues. Trimming cost V 3 bases and J 1 base; bases outside gene matches: 7. Germline CDR1 and CDR2: SGHKS and YYEKEE (reference sequence). The CDR3 loop reads CASSWQGAGGTDTQYF. CDR3 coding DNA: TGTGCCAGCAGCTGGCAGGGAGCGGGGGGCACAGATACGCAGTATTTT.

The chain combines TRBV5-6 with TRBJ1-2, with TRBD1 matching over 10 bases. The germline V gene encodes CDR1 SGHDT and CDR2 YYEEEE. The CDR3 runs to 15 residues. V trimming: 3 bases; J trimming: 5 bases; junction bases outside the gene matches: 7. As DNA, the CDR3 is TGTGCCAGCAGCTCGAGAGGACAGGGGGTTTATGGCTACACCTTC. It specifies CASSSRGQGVYGYTF. Based on the CDR3 plus reference TRBV5-6 and TRBJ1-2, the full variable domain is DAGVTQSPTHLIKTRGQQVTLRCSPKSGHDTVSWYQQALGQGPQFIFQYYEEEERQRGNFPDRFSGHQFPNYSSELNVNALLLGDSALYLCASSSRGQGVYGYTFGSGTRLTVV.

V is TRBV5-4 and J is TRBJ2-1, with D maybe TRBD1 (7 bases). The CDR3 length is 13 residues. Trimming removed 5 bases at V and 4 bases at J, with 10 bases between. The V gene's germline CDR1 is SGHNT and CDR2 YYREEE (reference sequence). The CDR3 DNA follows: TGTGCCAGCAGGCGGGACAGTTACAATGAGCAGTTCTTC. This gives the protein CASRRDSYNEQFF.

The V gene is TRBV19, the J gene TRBJ2-5, with 8 bases identical to TRBD2. The CDR3 is 14 residues long. Germline V gene sequence: CDR1 LNHDA, CDR2 SQIVND (reference sequence). V shed 2 bases, J shed 4 bases, and the junction held 3 bases outside the gene matches. The DNA of the CDR3 is TGTGCCAGTAGTATACGAAGCGGGGGAGAGACCCAGTACTTC. This translates into CASSIRSGGETQYF.

This clone occurred a few times. In the same sample, other DNA sequences code for this CDR3. The chain has TRBV18 and TRBJ1-2; 7 bases are a match to TRBD1. Trimming cost V 4 bases and J 5 bases; bases outside gene matches: 4. The germline gives CDR1 KGHSH, CDR2 LQKENI. The CDR3 contains 13 residues. This chain's CDR3 is CASSLDRAYGYTF. The CDR3 nucleotides read TGTGCCAGCTCACTAGACAGGGCGTATGGCTACACCTTC.

The rearrangement links TRBV3-1 (or the pseudogene TRBV3-2) to TRBJ2-3, with 10 bases matching TRBD2. CDR1 is LGHDT, CDR2 YNNKEL, per germline (reference sequence). J gave up 1 base and V 2 bases, and 0 bases lay outside the gene matches. The CDR3 contains 15 residues. CDR3 in amino acids: CASSQLAGGTDTQYF. In nucleotides, the CDR3 is TGTGCCAGCAGCCAACTAGCGGGGGGCACAGATACGCAGTATTTT.

The chain uses TRBV5-4 and TRBJ1-1; D may be TRBD1 (6 bases). CDR3 size: 15 residues. CDR1 and CDR2 (germline): SGHNT, YYREEE (reference sequence). The germline V and J ends were trimmed by 0 bases and 2 bases, with 11 bases remaining between them. CDR3 protein: CASSLATGHNTEAFF. The CDR3 coding sequence is TGTGCCAGCAGCTTGGCTACGGGACATAACACTGAAGCTTTCTTT.

A remark on this clone: One junction end does not reproduce the germline sequence, and a read error may be involved. The V and J genes are TRBV5-1 and TRBJ2-1; 7 bases fit TRBD2. CDR1 and CDR2 (germline): SGHRS, YFSETQ. The CDR3 length is 15 residues. For the CDR3, the DNA is TGTGCCAGCAAAGAGAGCGGGAATACCTACAATGAGCAGTTCTTC. Translated: CASKESGNTYNEQFF.

The V call is TRBV7-9, the J call TRBJ1-5; possibly TRBD1 for D (5 bases). CDR3 length equals 15 residues. V shed 5 bases and J shed 2 bases, with 13 bases lying between them. The germline gives CDR1 SEHNR, CDR2 FQNEAQ (reference sequence). Here the CDR3 reads CASSDQGSGNQPQHF. The CDR3 DNA follows: TGTGCCAGCAGCGATCAGGGAAGCGGCAATCAGCCCCAGCATTTT.

The CDR3 loop is CASSFWSGEPTTYNEQFF. DNA for the CDR3: TGCGCCAGCAGCTTCTGGAGCGGAGAACCTACGACCTACAATGAGCAGTTCTTC. This chain joins TRBV5-1 and TRBJ2-1; weak D call: TRBD2 (5 bases). The CDR3 contains 18 residues. V shed 2 bases and J shed 2 bases, with 20 bases lying between them. The germline CDR1 and CDR2 sequences are SGHRS and YFSETQ.

This sequence joins TRBV6-5 and TRBJ1-3; no clear D. Germline-derived CDR1 and CDR2 are MNHEY and SVGAGI. This CDR3 is built from 13 residues. Here the CDR3 reads CAIGETTGNTIYF. The CDR3 bases are TGTGCAATTGGGGAGACCACTGGAAACACCATATATTTT.

This clone was counted a few times. The chain carries TRBV19 and TRBJ1-5, with 10 bases that match TRBD1. The CDR3 runs to 15 residues. CDR1 LNHDA and CDR2 SQIVND come from the germline V gene (reference sequence). Trimming at V came to 7 bases and at J to 3 bases, leaving 6 bases not matched to a gene. The CDR3 nucleotides read TGTGCCAGTAAAAACGACAGGGGGCCCAATCAGCCCCAGCATTTT. As protein: CASKNDRGPNQPQHF. Full variable domain (remainder filled in from reference TRBV19 and TRBJ1-5): DGGITQSPKYLFRKEGQNVTLSCEQNLNHDAMYWYRQDPGQGLRLIYYSQIVNDFQKGDIAEGYSVSREKKESFPLTVTSAQKNPTAFYLCASKNDRGPNQPQHFGDGTRLSIL.

The chain joins TRBV15 to TRBJ2-3, with 9 bases matching TRBD2. The ends lost 5 bases at V and 0 bases at J; junction bases unmatched: 18. The CDR3 extends over 20 amino acids. From germline, CDR1 is LNHNV and CDR2 YYDKDF (reference sequence). The CDR3 is CATSAPGGREGLLSTDTQYF. For the CDR3, the DNA is TGTGCCACCAGCGCACCCGGTGGGCGGGAGGGCCTTCTGAGCACAGATACGCAGTATTTT.

V and J are TRBV11-3 and TRBJ2-1; 12 nucleotides agree with TRBD2. Germline V gene sequence: CDR1 SGHNT, CDR2 YENEEA. The CDR3 loop spans 16 amino acids. V dropped 1 base and J dropped 5; count of bases not matched to a gene: 3. This CDR3 is CASSLGTSGTHNEQFF. Written as DNA, the CDR3 is TGTGCCAGCAGCTTAGGGACTAGCGGGACTCACAATGAGCAGTTCTTC.

This clone came up once. This chain connects TRBV24-1 to TRBJ2-3, with 11 bases aligning to TRBD2. The J segment lost 3 bases and the V segment lost 0 bases, leaving 10 bases of the junction unmatched. Germline CDR1 is KGHDR and CDR2 is SFDVKD. The CDR3 length is 19 residues. CDR3 DNA: TGTGCCACCAGTGATTTGTCCGATGGACTAGCGGGCAAGACAGATACGCAGTATTTT. This codes for CATSDLSDGLAGKTDTQYF.

The chain is built from TRBV25-1 and TRBJ1-3; D is uncertain. Germline loops: CDR1 MGHDK, CDR2 SYGVNS. This CDR3 has 13 amino acids. Trimming took off 5 bases at V and 6 bases at J, with 11 bases between the two ends. This chain's CDR3 is CASSNLLSNTIYF. DNA for the CDR3: TGTGCCAGCAGTAACCTACTTTCAAACACCATATATTTT.

A word on this clone: Other DNA variants within this sample encode the same CDR3. The V gene is TRBV5-1, the J gene TRBJ2-3, with TRBD2 identical over 8 bases. Germline CDR1 SGHRS, CDR2 YFSETQ. Trimming removed 4 bases from V and 3 bases from J; junction bases left unmatched: 7. This CDR3 contains 15 residues. Here the CDR3 DNA reads TGCGCCAGCAGCCTACGGGGACTAGGTACAGATACGCAGTATTTT. This encodes CASSLRGLGTDTQYF.